This entry is about one T cell receptor (beta chain). Its specificity is unknown. The data belong to a study of cytomegalovirus exposure and HLA in healthy donors. CDR1 and CDR2 from the germline V gene are SQVTM and ANQGSEA. The CDR3 runs 13 residues. V was cut by 3 bases and J by 1 base, with 9 bases left in between. Profiling relied on immunoSEQ multiplex PCR, and the TCRdb table lists in-frame clones only, not all of them. The sample includes roughly 220,000 clones, about 89% seen only once; the top ten take roughly 1%. Whole-study results and caveats: The authors listed 180 or so TCR beta chains as cytomegalovirus-associated.

The rearrangement links TRBV29-1 to TRBJ1-1; D gene ambiguous. The TCR originated in a woman between 18 and 29 years old in good health and CMV-seronegative. The source material was PBMCs. The CDR3 nucleotides read TGCAGCGTTGAGAATGCAGGGAACACTGAAGCTTTCTTT. It is translated as CSVENAGNTEAFF.